This is a list of T cell receptor beta chains from one sample in a study of blood T cell repertoires in COVID-19. Profiled with immunoSEQ multiplex PCR; TCRdb holds only in-frame clones, not every one. Of 250,000 or so clones listed, roughly 86% are singletons. The sequencing sample was made of peripheral blood. Receptor source: a man aged 35-49 years with active or convalescent COVID-19. CDR3s include the opening cysteine and the closing phenylalanine or tryptophan. Each record gives: CDR3 DNA, CDR3 protein, clone size, V gene, J gene, D gene. A D gene is named only where the DNA matches it firmly. The size of a clone is reported for some rows only, either as once, few or many, or as a class for expanded clones.

cdr3_nt: TGTGCCAGCAGCTTACGGGGGGCCGGTCAGCCCCAGCATTTT; cdr3_aa: CASSLRGAGQPQHF; clone_size: few; v_call: TRBV7-8; j_call: TRBJ1-5; d_call: NA
cdr3_nt: TGTGCCAGCAGTGAGGGACAGGCGACCACTGAAGCTTTCTTT; cdr3_aa: CASSEGQATTEAFF; clone_size: NA; v_call: TRBV6-1; j_call: TRBJ1-1; d_call: TRBD1
cdr3_nt: TGTGCCAGCAGCTTAGCCCCCTACGGCGAGCAGTACTTC; cdr3_aa: CASSLAPYGEQYF; clone_size: NA; v_call: TRBV11-2; j_call: TRBJ2-7; d_call: NA
cdr3_nt: TGCGCCAGCAGCTTGGGAGGGACAGCAAATTCACCCCTCCACTTT; cdr3_aa: CASSLGGTANSPLHF; clone_size: NA; v_call: TRBV5-1; j_call: TRBJ1-6; d_call: TRBD1
cdr3_nt: TGTGCCAGCAGGTCCCCCAGGGCCAAGAGCTCCTACGAGCAGTACTTC; cdr3_aa: CASRSPRAKSSYEQYF; clone_size: NA; v_call: TRBV2; j_call: TRBJ2-7; d_call: NA
cdr3_nt: TGTGCCTGGAGTATTGGGCTAGCGGGTTCCTACGAGCAGTACTTC; cdr3_aa: CAWSIGLAGSYEQYF; clone_size: NA; v_call: TRBV30; j_call: TRBJ2-7; d_call: TRBD2
cdr3_nt: TGTGCCAGCATCGAGCTAATGAACACTGAAGCTTTCTTT; cdr3_aa: CASIELMNTEAFF; clone_size: once; v_call: TRBV6-5; j_call: TRBJ1-1; d_call: NA
cdr3_nt: TGTGCCAGCAGTCTATACCTGGGCAGGGATGGGTCTGAAGCTTTCTTT; cdr3_aa: CASSLYLGRDGSEAFF; clone_size: NA; v_call: TRBV27; j_call: TRBJ1-1; d_call: NA
cdr3_nt: TGTGCCAGCAGCTTGGGGGGACAGATAACTAATGAAAAACTGTTTTTT; cdr3_aa: CASSLGGQITNEKLFF; clone_size: once; v_call: TRBV5-4; j_call: TRBJ1-4; d_call: TRBD1
cdr3_nt: TGTGCCAGTAGTATAGATAGGGACAGAAGTAATGAAAAACTGTTTTTT; cdr3_aa: CASSIDRDRSNEKLFF; clone_size: few; v_call: TRBV19; j_call: TRBJ1-4; d_call: TRBD1
cdr3_nt: TGTGCCAGCAGTTACTCTCCAGGGGACCACTACGAGCAGTACTTC; cdr3_aa: CASSYSPGDHYEQYF; clone_size: once; v_call: TRBV6-5; j_call: TRBJ2-7; d_call: NA
cdr3_nt: TGTGCCAGCAGCGTCGCTAGCGGGTCAAGCACAGATACGCAGTATTTT; cdr3_aa: CASSVASGSSTDTQYF; clone_size: NA; v_call: TRBV7-6; j_call: TRBJ2-3; d_call: TRBD2
cdr3_nt: TGTGCCAGCAGCAAAATGACAGGGCTATACCTTGAGCAGTACTTC; cdr3_aa: CASSKMTGLYLEQYF; clone_size: NA; v_call: TRBV5-6; j_call: TRBJ2-7; d_call: TRBD1
cdr3_nt: TGTGCCAGCAGTCTTACAGGGACCGAGCAGTACTTC; cdr3_aa: CASSLTGTEQYF; clone_size: NA; v_call: TRBV12-3/TRBV12-4; j_call: TRBJ2-7; d_call: NA
cdr3_nt: TGTGCCAGCAGGGAGGGACAGTCCTACGAGCAGTACTTC; cdr3_aa: CASREGQSYEQYF; clone_size: NA; v_call: TRBV2; j_call: TRBJ2-7; d_call: NA
cdr3_nt: TGTGCCACCGACCCGGGACAGGGGACGGACGAGCAGTACTTC; cdr3_aa: CATDPGQGTDEQYF; clone_size: NA; v_call: TRBV2; j_call: TRBJ2-7; d_call: TRBD1
cdr3_nt: TGCGCCAGCAGCTTGGCCGGGACTACCCCCGAAGCTTTCTTT; cdr3_aa: CASSLAGTTPEAFF; clone_size: NA; v_call: TRBV5-1; j_call: TRBJ1-1; d_call: NA
cdr3_nt: TGTGCCAGCCGAGGGAGTAACTTCTACGAGCAGTACTTC; cdr3_aa: CASRGSNFYEQYF; clone_size: NA; v_call: TRBV12-3/TRBV12-4; j_call: TRBJ2-7; d_call: NA
cdr3_nt: TGTGCCAGCAGGAAACTAGCGGGGGGCCAAGAGACCCAGTACTTC; cdr3_aa: CASRKLAGGQETQYF; clone_size: NA; v_call: TRBV5-5; j_call: TRBJ2-5; d_call: TRBD2
cdr3_nt: TGTGCCAGCAGTGAGGACAGCAACAATGAGCAGTTCTTC; cdr3_aa: CASSEDSNNEQFF; clone_size: once; v_call: TRBV6-1; j_call: TRBJ2-1; d_call: NA
cdr3_nt: TGTGCCAGCTCACCGGGACAACCAACGTCTGGAAACACCATATATTTT; cdr3_aa: CASSPGQPTSGNTIYF; clone_size: NA; v_call: TRBV18; j_call: TRBJ1-3; d_call: NA
cdr3_nt: TGTGCCATCAGTGCTCTAGCGGGGGGAGGCCACAATGAGCAGTTCTTC; cdr3_aa: CAISALAGGGHNEQFF; clone_size: NA; v_call: TRBV10-3; j_call: TRBJ2-1; d_call: TRBD2
cdr3_nt: TGTGCCAGCAGCGGGGGACAGGGGAGTGATGAGCAGTTCTTC; cdr3_aa: CASSGGQGSDEQFF; clone_size: NA; v_call: TRBV7-9; j_call: TRBJ2-1; d_call: TRBD1
cdr3_nt: TGTGCCAGTAGAGACTTCGGGACTAGAGTATCCGAGCAGTTCTTC; cdr3_aa: CASRDFGTRVSEQFF; clone_size: few; v_call: TRBV19; j_call: TRBJ2-1; d_call: TRBD2
cdr3_nt: TGTGCCTGGAGCTTACAGGGGTTTTATCAGCCCCAGCATTTT; cdr3_aa: CAWSLQGFYQPQHF; clone_size: NA; v_call: TRBV30; j_call: TRBJ1-5; d_call: TRBD1
cdr3_nt: TGTGCCACCAGTGAGGCAACAATGAATGGCGGGGAGCTGTTTTTT; cdr3_aa: CATSEATMNGGELFF; clone_size: NA; v_call: TRBV24-1; j_call: TRBJ2-2; d_call: NA
cdr3_nt: TGTGCCAGCAGTGAACGGCAGGCCCCAGCAACTAATGAAAAACTGTTTTTT; cdr3_aa: CASSERQAPATNEKLFF; clone_size: NA; v_call: TRBV25-1; j_call: TRBJ1-4; d_call: NA
cdr3_nt: TGTGCCACCAGTGATTTGACTAGCGGGGGGGATACGCAGTATTTT; cdr3_aa: CATSDLTSGGDTQYF; clone_size: NA; v_call: TRBV24-1; j_call: TRBJ2-3; d_call: TRBD2
cdr3_nt: TGTGCCAGCAGCCAAGAGGCCAGCGGGGGGGTTCATGAGCAGTTCTTC; cdr3_aa: CASSQEASGGVHEQFF; clone_size: NA; v_call: TRBV4-2; j_call: TRBJ2-1; d_call: TRBD2
cdr3_nt: TGTGCCAGTGCCAACAGGTTAAGCTCCTACAATGAGCAGTTCTTC; cdr3_aa: CASANRLSSYNEQFF; clone_size: NA; v_call: TRBV13; j_call: TRBJ2-1; d_call: NA
cdr3_nt: TGTGCCAGCAGCAAAGAGCAGGGTTGTTACGAAAAACTGTTTTTT; cdr3_aa: CASSKEQGCYEKLFF; clone_size: NA; v_call: TRBV21-1; j_call: TRBJ1-4; d_call: NA
cdr3_nt: TGTGCCAGCAGCACCTTACAGGGATCAAGGGACAATGAGCAGTTCTTC; cdr3_aa: CASSTLQGSRDNEQFF; clone_size: NA; v_call: TRBV7-9; j_call: TRBJ2-1; d_call: NA
cdr3_nt: TGTGCCTCCCGTCCGGCTGGGGCCAACGTCCTGACTTTC; cdr3_aa: CASRPAGANVLTF; clone_size: NA; v_call: TRBV12-3/TRBV12-4; j_call: TRBJ2-6; d_call: NA
cdr3_nt: TGCGCCAGCAGCCAAGATGAAGGACAGGGTGAGGGTTTTTATGGCTACACCTTC; cdr3_aa: CASSQDEGQGEGFYGYTF; clone_size: NA; v_call: TRBV4-1; j_call: TRBJ1-2; d_call: TRBD1
cdr3_nt: TGTGCCACCAGTGAACCGACAGGGGCCCCCTCTGGGGCCAACGTCCTGACTTTC; cdr3_aa: CATSEPTGAPSGANVLTF; clone_size: NA; v_call: TRBV24-1; j_call: TRBJ2-6; d_call: TRBD1
cdr3_nt: TGTGCCAGCAGTTTTGATCGAGGGGGGGAGTTCTTC; cdr3_aa: CASSFDRGGEFF; clone_size: NA; v_call: TRBV28; j_call: TRBJ2-1; d_call: NA
cdr3_nt: TGTGCCAGCAGTTTTGGGACAGGGGGGAATCAGCCCCAGCATTTT; cdr3_aa: CASSFGTGGNQPQHF; clone_size: once; v_call: TRBV27; j_call: TRBJ1-5; d_call: TRBD1
cdr3_nt: TGCGCCAGCAGCACCGAGGGTTATGGCTACACCTTC; cdr3_aa: CASSTEGYGYTF; clone_size: once; v_call: TRBV5-1; j_call: TRBJ1-2; d_call: NA
cdr3_nt: TGTGCCAGCAGTGAAGGACACCTCGCTGAAGCTTTCTTT; cdr3_aa: CASSEGHLAEAFF; clone_size: NA; v_call: TRBV6-1; j_call: TRBJ1-1; d_call: NA
cdr3_nt: TGTGCAACGGGGGGGAGCGGGACAGATACGCAGTATTTT; cdr3_aa: CATGGSGTDTQYF; clone_size: NA; v_call: TRBV3-1/TRBV3-2; j_call: TRBJ2-3; d_call: TRBD2
cdr3_nt: TGTGCCAGCAGTTCGCTCGACAGCTTGTATCAGCCCCAGCATTTT; cdr3_aa: CASSSLDSLYQPQHF; clone_size: few; v_call: TRBV2; j_call: TRBJ1-5; d_call: NA
cdr3_nt: TGTGCCAGCAGCTTGGAACAGGGTGAACCGTTTTCACCCCTCCACTTT; cdr3_aa: CASSLEQGEPFSPLHF; clone_size: NA; v_call: TRBV5-6; j_call: TRBJ1-6; d_call: NA
cdr3_nt: TGCGCCAGCAGCCAACTTATAGGGGAACGCTACAATGAGCAGTTCTTC; cdr3_aa: CASSQLIGERYNEQFF; clone_size: NA; v_call: TRBV4-1; j_call: TRBJ2-1; d_call: NA
cdr3_nt: TGTGCCAGCAGTCCAAAGCCGATTCACACTGAAGCTTTCTTT; cdr3_aa: CASSPKPIHTEAFF; clone_size: few; v_call: TRBV2; j_call: TRBJ1-1; d_call: NA
cdr3_nt: TGTGCCAGCAGCCAATGGTTGTATTCTCGAGAAAAGAGCGAAGGGGTGAACACTGAAGCTTTCTTT; cdr3_aa: CASSQWLYSREKSEGVNTEAFF; clone_size: few; v_call: TRBV14; j_call: TRBJ1-1; d_call: NA
cdr3_nt: TGCAGCGCCCAGCGGGGGGGCACAGATACGCAGTATTTT; cdr3_aa: CSAQRGGTDTQYF; clone_size: NA; v_call: TRBV29-1; j_call: TRBJ2-3; d_call: TRBD2
cdr3_nt: TGTGCCAGCAGCAATTCCGGGACAGGGTTCGTGACTAGCCAAAACGCCGGGGAGCTGTTTTTT; cdr3_aa: CASSNSGTGFVTSQNAGELFF; clone_size: NA; v_call: TRBV7-9; j_call: TRBJ2-2; d_call: TRBD1
cdr3_nt: TGTGCCAGCAGCTTCGGGTTGTTGGATTCACCCCTCCACTTT; cdr3_aa: CASSFGLLDSPLHF; clone_size: NA; v_call: TRBV5-6; j_call: TRBJ1-6; d_call: NA
cdr3_nt: TGCAGCGCAAAAGGGGGACTGGGGGGGCCTCAAGAGACCCAGTACTTC; cdr3_aa: CSAKGGLGGPQETQYF; clone_size: NA; v_call: TRBV29-1; j_call: TRBJ2-5; d_call: NA
cdr3_nt: TGTGCCAGCTCCCCCCGGGACTATAACAATGAGCAGTTCTTC; cdr3_aa: CASSPRDYNNEQFF; clone_size: NA; v_call: TRBV11-3; j_call: TRBJ2-1; d_call: TRBD2
cdr3_nt: TGCGCCAGCAGCTTGAACCTTGAGAGCGAGCAGTACTTC; cdr3_aa: CASSLNLESEQYF; clone_size: NA; v_call: TRBV5-1; j_call: TRBJ2-7; d_call: NA
cdr3_nt: TGTGCCAGCAGCTCCGGCGGGCTAGCGGAGACCCAGTACTTC; cdr3_aa: CASSSGGLAETQYF; clone_size: NA; v_call: TRBV11-2; j_call: TRBJ2-5; d_call: NA